Listed below are T cell receptor beta chains from one sample, sequenced in a study of radiotherapy plus CTLA-4 blockade in lung cancer. Data came from immunoSEQ multiplex PCR; TCRdb stores just in-frame clones and leaves some out. This sample has about 45,000 clones, with roughly four fifths found just once. The sample here was peripheral blood, taken from a patient treated with radiotherapy plus ipilimumab. The receptors derive from a human donor with non-small cell lung cancer who had stable disease on radiotherapy plus ipilimumab. Each CDR3 is given with its conserved first and last residue. D genes are given only for firm matches. Size tells how often a clone was seen (once, few, many) or the class of an expanded clone, and some rows leave it out.

-	-	TRBV18	TRBJ1-2	CASSPPIDRRGYTF	TGTGCCAGCTCACCACCGATAGACAGGCGAGGCTACACCTTC
-	-	TRBV7-2	TRBJ1-2	CASSLWGRDGYTF	TGTGCCAGCAGCTTATGGGGTAGGGATGGCTACACCTTC
TRBD1	-	TRBV11-3	TRBJ2-2	CASSKGDRGSGELFF	TGTGCCAGCAGCAAAGGGGACAGGGGCTCCGGGGAGCTGTTTTTT
TRBD1	-	TRBV7-9	TRBJ1-2	CASSLDGQGHVGYTF	TGTGCCAGCAGCTTAGATGGACAGGGCCACGTTGGCTACACCTTC
-	-	TRBV5-6	TRBJ1-6	CASSGRAGWNSPLHF	TGTGCCAGCAGCGGGCGCGCAGGGTGGAATTCACCCCTCCACTTT
-	-	TRBV5-5	TRBJ1-5	CASSLGSVGNQPQHF	TGTGCCAGCAGCTTGGGGTCAGTGGGCAATCAGCCCCAGCATTTT
TRBD1	-	TRBV7-2	TRBJ1-5	CASSSLMDRFNQPQHF	TGTGCCAGCAGCTCCTTGATGGACAGGTTCAATCAGCCCCAGCATTTT
-	-	TRBV7-6	TRBJ1-2	CASSFGRGDYGYTF	TGTGCCAGCAGCTTCGGACGTGGGGACTATGGCTACACCTTC
-	-	TRBV6-6	TRBJ1-1	CASSFPGAGNTEAFF	TGTGCCAGCAGTTTCCCAGGGGCAGGGAACACTGAAGCTTTCTTT
TRBD2	-	TRBV30	TRBJ2-2	CAWARGLAGAGELFF	TGTGCCTGGGCGCGGGGACTAGCGGGGGCCGGGGAGCTGTTTTTT
-	-	TRBV21-1	TRBJ2-1	CASSLRGGGQPLPDEQFF	TGTGCCAGCAGCCTCCGGGGCGGGGGACAGCCTCTTCCCGATGAGCAGTTCTTC
-	-	TRBV27	TRBJ2-3	CASSLSSSTDTQYF	TGTGCCAGCAGTTTGTCTTCTAGCACAGATACGCAGTATTTT
TRBD1	-	TRBV4-1	TRBJ2-1	CASSYDRGRSGNEQFF	TGCGCCAGCAGCTACGACAGGGGGCGCTCAGGGAATGAGCAGTTCTTC
TRBD2	few	TRBV5-1	TRBJ2-1	CASSSGTSGVDEQFF	TGCGCCAGCAGCTCCGGGACTAGCGGGGTCGATGAGCAGTTCTTC
-	few	TRBV5-5	TRBJ1-2	CASSLGGRAYGYTF	TGTGCCAGCAGCTTGGGGGGCAGAGCCTATGGCTACACCTTC
-	once	TRBV10-1	TRBJ2-1	CASSDRGRDEQFF	TGCGCCAGCAGTGACCGGGGGCGGGATGAGCAGTTCTTC
-	-	TRBV2	TRBJ2-5	CASSGWGGRQETQYF	TGTGCCAGCAGTGGGTGGGGGGGCCGGCAAGAGACCCAGTACTTC
-	-	TRBV11-2	TRBJ1-3	CASSLRWGNRAAGNTIYF	TGTGCCAGCAGCTTACGATGGGGCAACAGGGCGGCTGGAAACACCATATATTTT
-	few	TRBV29-1	TRBJ1-2	CSVAGLAPYGYTF	TGCAGCGTTGCAGGGCTCGCGCCCTATGGCTACACCTTC
TRBD1	-	TRBV27	TRBJ1-4	CASSSEGATNEKLFF	TGTGCCAGCAGTTCGGAGGGGGCGACTAATGAAAAACTGTTTTTT
TRBD1	few	TRBV15	TRBJ1-2	CATSPDRDRAYGYTF	TGTGCCACCAGCCCCGACCGGGACAGGGCCTATGGCTACACCTTC
-	-	TRBV11-2	TRBJ1-1	CASSLQRQHTEAFF	TGTGCCAGCAGCTTACAGAGGCAGCACACTGAAGCTTTCTTT